The 2 T cell receptor beta chains below were found in one sample sequenced in a study of CD8 T cells in Susac syndrome. RNA in amounts of about 0.5 to 1 ug was reverse transcribed with random hexamers. TCRdb independently ran MiXCR on the immunoSEQ multiplex PCR reads; one entry per CDR3 protein. Seen here are approximately 25,000 distinct CDR3 sequences, about 93% observed once, and the top ten hold approximately 0.63%. The sample taken for sequencing was CD8+ T cells from PBMCs. These TCRs come from a human donor with Susac syndrome.

The chain uses TRBV11-2 and TRBJ2-3; the D is unclear. Germline CDR1 and CDR2: SGHAT and FQNNGV. This CDR3 is 12 amino acids long. Trimming removed 0 bases at V and 7 bases at J, with 5 bases between. CDR3 loop: CASSLDHHTQYF. The CDR3 DNA sequence: TGTGCCAGCAGCTTAGACCACCATACGCAGTATTTT.

V is TRBV6-5 and J is TRBJ2-2, with D tentatively TRBD1 (7 bases). Trimming pared 2 bases from V and 4 bases from J, leaving 11 bases between. Germline V gene sequence: CDR1 MNHEY, CDR2 SVGAGI. This CDR3 comprises 15 residues. The CDR3 DNA reads as TGTGCCAGCAGTTACGATCAGGGGGGCACCGGGGAGCTGTTTTTT. Protein: CASSYDQGGTGELFF.